This is a list of T cell receptor beta chains from one sample in a study of T cells in Graves' hyperthyroidism and ophthalmopathy. One entry per CDR3 protein results from TCRdb running MiXCR on the multiplex PCR reads. The table records approximately 560,000 distinct CDR3 sequences, around 16% of them present only once. Sequenced sample: blood. The receptors come from a young woman with Graves' hyperthyroidism. CDR3s include the opening cysteine and the closing phenylalanine or tryptophan.

v_gene	j_gene	CDR3aa
TRBV7-3	TRBJ2-3	CASSPSAPSGHTDTQYF
TRBV11-2	TRBJ2-7	CASSPARLSYEQYF
TRBV4-3	TRBJ2-1	CVSSQDWREYNNEQFF
TRBV12-3/TRBV12-4	TRBJ1-1	CASSPNRGGNTEAFF
TRBV27	TRBJ1-4	CASSLYRTIRGEKLFF
TRBV7-6	TRBJ2-7	CAGSPGGGLEQYF
TRBV20-1	TRBJ2-5	CSVLNSETQYF
TRBV7-2	TRBJ2-7	CASSLASPFYEQYF
TRBV28	TRBJ2-1	CASTMGGGLNNEQFF
TRBV28	TRBJ2-5	CASSPLDREQETQYF
TRBV2	TRBJ2-1	CASSRGTGGFNEQFF
TRBV12-3/TRBV12-4	TRBJ1-2	CASSNRGRDGYTF
TRBV20-1	TRBJ2-3	CSAPPASGKADTQYF
TRBV27	TRBJ2-1	CASGTAVVYNEQFF
TRBV29-1	TRBJ2-3	CSVGRTSESTDTQYF
TRBV6-1	TRBJ2-7	CASRPKLTSANEQYF
TRBV10-3	TRBJ1-1	CAAVGDTEAFF
TRBV7-9	TRBJ2-1	CASSLVAVDGTSYNEQFF
TRBV7-6	TRBJ1-4	CASSLIGADSEKLFF
TRBV7-8	TRBJ1-1	CASSVDRMHMNTEAFF
TRBV2	TRBJ1-3	CASSEGGVGNTIYF
TRBV10-3	TRBJ2-1	CAISELVLADNEQFF
TRBV10-3	TRBJ2-7	CATMDRGSPYEQYF
TRBV29-1	TRBJ2-1	CSVGGGALAGGGNEQFF
TRBV14	TRBJ2-7	CASSQSPWGDEQYF
TRBV20-1	TRBJ2-7	CSARDGGKGSYEQYF
TRBV12-3/TRBV12-4	TRBJ1-1	CAGNSGTCEAFF
TRBV28	TRBJ2-7	CATVMDRGFYEQYF
TRBV7-2	TRBJ2-1	CASSAQTGVGEQFF
TRBV6-1	TRBJ2-2	CASGRSTNTGELFF